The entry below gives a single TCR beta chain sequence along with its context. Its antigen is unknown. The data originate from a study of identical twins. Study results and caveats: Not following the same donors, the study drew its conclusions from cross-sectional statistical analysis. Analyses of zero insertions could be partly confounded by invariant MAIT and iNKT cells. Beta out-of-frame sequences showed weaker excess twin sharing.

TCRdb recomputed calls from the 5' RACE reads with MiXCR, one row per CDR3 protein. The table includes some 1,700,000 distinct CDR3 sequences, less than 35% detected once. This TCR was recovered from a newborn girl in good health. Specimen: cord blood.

CDR3 in DNA: TGTGCCAGCAGTTACAACTACAGGGGGCAATCTCAAGAGACCCAGTTCTTC. This gives the protein CASSYNYRGQSQETQFF. The chain joins TRBV6-5 to TRBJ2-1; 9 bases match TRBD1. The germline CDR1 and CDR2 sequences are MNHEY and SVGAGI. Trimming removed 2 bases from V and 13 bases from J; junction bases left unmatched: 18. The CDR3 spans 17 residues.